This T cell receptor (beta chain) was retrieved from a study of blood T cell repertoires in COVID-19. The overall study: There were acute and convalescent COVID-19 samples, and they came from the United States, Italy and Spain. Nucleic acid was either cDNA or gDNA, and it came from T cells, B-cell-depleted T cells, or PBMCs.

Original methodology: Scientists estimated how many nucleated cells there were by amplifying reference gene primers. Here immunoSEQ multiplex PCR was the method, and the copy in TCRdb shows in-frame clones only, minus some. V, J and clone size are taken as reported in that table, and D and trimming were inferred from the DNA itself. The sample lists about 180,000 clones, less than 85% seen once, with 5.5% to 7.5% in the top ten. Germline CDR1 reads SGHRS; CDR2 reads YFSETQ. Trimming took off 0 bases at V and 2 bases at J, with 14 bases between the two ends. The CDR3 runs to 16 residues. The rearrangement joins TRBV5-1 to TRBJ1-1; tentatively, D is TRBD1 (5 bases). The origin of this receptor is a human donor in a cohort sampled during active COVID-19. Source material: peripheral blood. The CDR3 spells CASSLGAGDLNTEAFF. The CDR3 nucleotides read TGCGCCAGCAGCTTGGGAGCTGGGGACTTAAACACTGAAGCTTTCTTT.